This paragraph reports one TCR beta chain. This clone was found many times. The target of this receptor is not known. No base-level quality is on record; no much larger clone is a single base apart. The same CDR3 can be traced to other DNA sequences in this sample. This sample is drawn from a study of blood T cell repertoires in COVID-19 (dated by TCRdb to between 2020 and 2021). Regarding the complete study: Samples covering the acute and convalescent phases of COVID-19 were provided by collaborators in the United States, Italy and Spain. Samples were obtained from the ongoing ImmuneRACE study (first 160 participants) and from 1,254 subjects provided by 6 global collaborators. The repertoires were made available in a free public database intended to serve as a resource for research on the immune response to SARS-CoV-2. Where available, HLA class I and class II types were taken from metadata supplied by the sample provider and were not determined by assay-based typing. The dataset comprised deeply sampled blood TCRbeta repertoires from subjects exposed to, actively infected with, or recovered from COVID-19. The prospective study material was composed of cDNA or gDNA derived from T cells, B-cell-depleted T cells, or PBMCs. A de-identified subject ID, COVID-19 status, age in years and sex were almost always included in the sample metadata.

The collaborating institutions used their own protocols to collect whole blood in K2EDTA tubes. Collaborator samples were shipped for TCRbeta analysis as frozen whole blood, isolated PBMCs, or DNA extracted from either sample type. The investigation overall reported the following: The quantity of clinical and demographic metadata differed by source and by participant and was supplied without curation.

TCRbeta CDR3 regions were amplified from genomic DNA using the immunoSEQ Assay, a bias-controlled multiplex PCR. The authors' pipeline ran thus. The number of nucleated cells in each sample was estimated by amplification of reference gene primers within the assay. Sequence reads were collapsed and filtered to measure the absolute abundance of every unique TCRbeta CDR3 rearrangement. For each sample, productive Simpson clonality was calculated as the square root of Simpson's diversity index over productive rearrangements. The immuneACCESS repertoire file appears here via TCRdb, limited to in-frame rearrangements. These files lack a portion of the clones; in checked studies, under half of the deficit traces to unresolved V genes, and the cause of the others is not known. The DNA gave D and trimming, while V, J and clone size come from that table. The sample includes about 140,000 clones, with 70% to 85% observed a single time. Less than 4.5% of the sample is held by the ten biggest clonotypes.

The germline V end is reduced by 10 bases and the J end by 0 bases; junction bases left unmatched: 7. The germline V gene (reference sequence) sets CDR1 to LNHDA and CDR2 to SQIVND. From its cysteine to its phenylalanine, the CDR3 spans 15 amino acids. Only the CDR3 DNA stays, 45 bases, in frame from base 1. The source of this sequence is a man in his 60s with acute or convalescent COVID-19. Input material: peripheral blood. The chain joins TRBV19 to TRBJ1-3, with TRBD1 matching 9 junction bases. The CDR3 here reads CATRDRAFSGNTIYF. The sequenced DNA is TGTGCCACCCGGGACAGGGCATTCTCTGGAAACACCATATATTTT.